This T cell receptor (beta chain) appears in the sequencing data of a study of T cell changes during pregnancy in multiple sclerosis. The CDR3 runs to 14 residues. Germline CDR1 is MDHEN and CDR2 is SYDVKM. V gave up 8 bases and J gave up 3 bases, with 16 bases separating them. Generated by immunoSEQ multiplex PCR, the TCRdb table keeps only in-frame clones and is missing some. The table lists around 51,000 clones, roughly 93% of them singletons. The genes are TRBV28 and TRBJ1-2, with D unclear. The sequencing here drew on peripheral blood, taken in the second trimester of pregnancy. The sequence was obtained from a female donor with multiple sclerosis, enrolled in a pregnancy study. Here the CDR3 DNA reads TGTGCCAGCTCAGTAGGGAGGGAAGACTATGGCTACACCTTC. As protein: CASSVGREDYGYTF.